Following are 27 T cell receptor beta chains from one sample sequenced in a study of OX40 agonist ivuxolimab in advanced cancers. Profiling relied on immunoSEQ multiplex PCR, and the TCRdb table lists in-frame clones only, not all of them. The repertoire has more than 55,000 clones, less than 85% of them found once; the top ten carry 11%. The starting material was CD4+ or CD8+ T cells sorted from blood, obtained in a trial of the OX40 agonist ivuxolimab. The source of these receptors is an adult with an advanced solid tumor such as melanoma, head and neck, liver or kidney cancer.

This chain joins TRBV7-2 and TRBJ2-3; TRBD2 is a possible D gene (6 bases). Germline CDR1 reads SGHTA; CDR2 reads FQGNSA. V lost 1 base and J lost 0, with 11 bases in between. The CDR3 sequence is 16 residues long. CDR3 amino acids: CASSLVRGVSTDTQYF. The CDR3 DNA follows: TGTGCCAGCAGCTTAGTCCGCGGGGTGAGCACAGATACGCAGTATTTT.

This chain links TRBV4-3 with TRBJ1-1; maybe TRBD1 (6 bases). CDR3 length: 16 amino acids. V was shortened by 3 bases and J by 3 bases, with 17 bases between the two germline ends. Germline loops: CDR1 LGHNA, CDR2 YSLEER. CDR3 DNA: TGCGCCAGCAGCCAGGTAGACATTGCAGGGGACACTGAAGCTTTCTTT. Amino acids: CASSQVDIAGDTEAFF.

This chain connects TRBV18 to TRBJ2-3; D unresolved. Looked up from germline, CDR1 is KGHSH and CDR2 is LQKENI. This CDR3 spans 11 amino acids. V lost 3 bases and J 6 bases, leaving 4 bases between the germline ends. DNA of the CDR3: TGTGCCAGCTCACCCTCGGATACGCAGTATTTT. Its protein is CASSPSDTQYF.

In its sample, this clone was seen a few times. The genes are TRBV4-1 and TRBJ2-5; TRBD2 matches 9 bases. The CDR3 runs 14 residues. Germline CDR1 and CDR2: MGHRA and YSYEKL. Trimming took 2 bases from V and 3 from J; bases not matched to a gene: 1. In nucleotides, the CDR3 is TGCGCCAGCAGCCAATTAGCGGGGGAAGAGACCCAGTACTTC. Translating gives CASSQLAGEETQYF.

The chain has TRBV30 and TRBJ2-5; 8 bases are shared with TRBD2. V shed 7 bases and J 5 bases; nucleotides not matched to a gene: 9. The CDR3 sequence is 13 residues long. CDR1 is GTSNPN and CDR2 is SVGIG in the germline V gene (reference sequence). CDR3 residues: CASDEGLGETQYF. In DNA form, the CDR3 reads TGTGCCTCCGACGAGGGACTAGGCGAGACCCAGTACTTC.

This clone ranks as medium-sized. The chain uses TRBV29-1 and TRBJ1-2; weak D call: TRBD1 (6 bases). Trimming removed 6 bases from V and 4 bases from J, with 24 bases in between. This CDR3 has 16 residues. Looked up from germline, CDR1 is SQVTM and CDR2 is ANQGSEA. This CDR3 reads CSVEGGVRVFGYGYTF. CDR3 sequence (DNA): TGCAGCGTGGAGGGGGGAGTCAGGGTATTCGGCTATGGCTACACCTTC.

Sample share makes this clone medium-sized. The chain uses TRBV5-1 and TRBJ1-2, with 9 bases that match TRBD1. V gave up 3 bases and J gave up 8 bases; unmatched junction bases: 8. CDR3 length: 14 residues. Germline values: CDR1 SGHRS, CDR2 YFSETQ. The CDR3 coding sequence is TGCGCCAGCAGCTGGGACAGGGAATTAGACGGCTACACCTTC. This sequence encodes CASSWDRELDGYTF.

In this sample, this clone turned up a few times. V gene TRBV28 combines with J gene TRBJ2-3; TRBD1 agrees at 11 bases. Unmatched junction bases numbered 2, after V lost 4 bases and J lost 2 bases. CDR3 length equals 15 residues. Germline assignment: CDR1 MDHEN and CDR2 SYDVKM. The DNA for the CDR3 is TGTGCCAGCAGTTCGGACAGGGGGCACACAGATACGCAGTATTTT. It encodes CASSSDRGHTDTQYF.

This clone was seen more than once but under ten times. This CDR3 is CATAVGAYYEQYF. The CDR3 nucleotides read TGTGCCACCGCGGTGGGAGCCTACTACGAGCAGTACTTC. The rearrangement uses TRBV10-3 and TRBJ2-7; TRBD2 might be the D (5 bases). Per germline, CDR1 ENHRY and CDR2 SYGVKD. This CDR3 comprises 13 residues. V was trimmed by 10 bases and J by 3 bases, leaving 16 bases between them.

The rearrangement links TRBV7-8 to TRBJ1-1; D is undetermined. The ends were cut back, 3 bases at V and 2 bases at J, with 10 bases in the middle. The V gene's germline CDR1 is SGHVS and CDR2 FQNEAQ. The CDR3 consists of 14 residues. The CDR3 coding sequence is TGTGCCAGCAGCTTCGAACAGTCAAACACTGAAGCTTTCTTT. Its protein product is CASSFEQSNTEAFF.

The chain links TRBV5-6 to TRBJ2-3; no clear D gene. Trimming removed 0 bases at V and 3 bases at J, with 2 bases between. The CDR3 extends over 12 amino acids. Looked up from germline, CDR1 is SGHDT and CDR2 is YYEEEE. Here the CDR3 reads CASSLETDTQYF. For the CDR3, the DNA is TGTGCCAGCAGCTTGGAAACAGATACGCAGTATTTT.

The chain has TRBV19 and TRBJ1-1; perhaps TRBD1 as D (5 bases). The CDR3 is 15 amino acids. CDR1 is LNHDA and CDR2 is SQIVND in the germline V gene (reference sequence). The V end was cut by 3 bases, the J end by 3 bases, with 14 bases between. The CDR3 coding sequence is TGTGCCAGTAGTATTTGGGTCAGGGCCGACACTGAAGCTTTCTTT. Protein product: CASSIWVRADTEAFF. Using reference TRBV19 and TRBJ1-1 for the parts outside the CDR3, the full variable domain is DGGITQSPKYLFRKEGQNVTLSCEQNLNHDAMYWYRQDPGQGLRLIYYSQIVNDFQKGDIAEGYSVSREKKESFPLTVTSAQKNPTAFYLCASSIWVRADTEAFFGQGTRLTVV.

The gene calls are TRBV28 and TRBJ1-1; D might be TRBD1 (5 bases). The V end was cut by 2 bases, the J end by 5 bases, with 12 bases between. Germline V lookup: CDR1 MDHEN, CDR2 SYDVKM. The CDR3 totals 14 residues. The CDR3 protein is CASSLRQGGTEAFF. The DNA for the CDR3 is TGTGCCAGCAGTTTAAGGCAGGGTGGGACTGAAGCTTTCTTT.

This rearrangement joins TRBV7-8 to TRBJ2-7; TRBD1 is a possible D gene (7 bases). Trimming took 5 bases from V and 2 from J, leaving 16 bases between them. CDR3 length equals 15 residues. CDR1 is SGHVS, CDR2 FQNEAQ, per germline. The CDR3 sequence: CASSQGGEMAYEQYF. The CDR3 bases are TGTGCCAGCAGCCAGGGGGGTGAAATGGCCTACGAGCAGTACTTC.

The CDR3 DNA reads as TGTGCCAGCAGCCGGGACCGCTACGAGCAGTACTTC. Protein: CASSRDRYEQYF. The V gene is TRBV28, the J gene TRBJ2-7; D is possibly TRBD1 or TRBD2 (5 bases each). Germline values: CDR1 MDHEN, CDR2 SYDVKM. With 6 bases removed from V and 3 bases from J, the gap between germline ends came to 9 bases. The CDR3 length is 12 residues.

This rearrangement joins TRBV12-5 to TRBJ2-3, with D possibly TRBD1 on 7 matching bases. V lost 6 bases, J lost 4 bases, and 17 bases lay in between. The CDR3 spans 15 residues. Germline V lookup: CDR1 LGHNT, CDR2 FRNRAP. CDR3 sequence (DNA): TGTGCTAGTGGCGCGGGACAGTCGGTCCCAGATACGCAGTATTTT. Protein product: CASGAGQSVPDTQYF.

V gene TRBV6-6 combines with J gene TRBJ1-2; a possible D gene is TRBD1 (5 bases). CDR1 and CDR2 (germline): MNHNY, SVGAGI (reference sequence). The CDR3 loop spans 12 amino acids. The V gene lost 5 bases and the J gene lost 5 bases, with 9 bases spanning the gap. CDR3 loop: CASSIDSYGYTF. CDR3 in DNA: TGTGCCAGCAGTATTGACAGTTATGGCTACACCTTC.

This clone was detected many times. The chain employs TRBV18 and TRBJ1-1, with TRBD1 matching over 8 bases. After removal of 2 bases from V and 5 bases from J, the junction contained 4 bases not matched to a gene. CDR3 length: 14 residues. Germline values: CDR1 KGHSH, CDR2 LQKENI. DNA of the CDR3: TGTGCCAGCTCACCAACACAGGGGGGGACTGAAGCTTTCTTT. As protein: CASSPTQGGTEAFF.

The CDR3 sequence is CASSLAGTGGAVNYGYTF. DNA of the CDR3: TGTGCCAGCAGCTTGGCGGGGACAGGGGGCGCAGTTAACTATGGCTACACCTTC. The chain couples TRBV5-4 to TRBJ1-2; 12 bases match TRBD1. With V trimmed by 0 bases and J by 1 base, 7 bases remained unmatched. Looked up from germline, CDR1 is SGHNT and CDR2 is YYREEE (reference sequence). The CDR3 covers 18 residues.

This sequence joins TRBV2 and TRBJ2-3; D remains ambiguous. This CDR3 spans 16 amino acids. Germline V gene lookup returns CDR1 SNHLY and CDR2 FYNNEI. V lost 8 bases, J lost 4 bases, and 22 bases lay in between. This CDR3 is CASGRAGEAMADTQYF. DNA of the CDR3: TGTGCCAGCGGAAGGGCCGGCGAAGCGATGGCAGATACGCAGTATTTT.

The chain uses TRBV6-6 and TRBJ2-3; D ambiguous. This CDR3 has 14 amino acids. The germline V gene has CDR1 MNHNY and CDR2 SVGAGI (reference sequence). The V end lost 6 bases, the J end lost 0 bases, and 10 bases lay between the germline ends. The CDR3 loop is CASRLGGSTDTQYF. In DNA form, the CDR3 reads TGTGCCAGCAGGCTAGGCGGAAGCACAGATACGCAGTATTTT.

The chain carries TRBV7-9 and TRBJ1-1; no clear D. The CDR3 has 15 residues. V was pared by 1 base and J by 6 bases, with 15 bases between. Germline CDR1 SEHNR, CDR2 FQNEAQ (reference sequence). The CDR3 protein is CASSLDGVLVAEAFF. CDR3 DNA sequence: TGTGCCAGCAGCTTAGACGGGGTGTTGGTTGCTGAAGCTTTCTTT.

The chain has TRBV30 and TRBJ1-6, with D unresolved. Looked up from germline, CDR1 is GTSNPN and CDR2 is SVGIG (reference sequence). CDR3 length: 13 residues. The V end lost 0 bases, the J end lost 10 bases, and 10 bases lay between the germline ends. CDR3 sequence reads: CAWSVGTGSPLHF. The CDR3 DNA reads TGTGCCTGGAGTGTTGGAACCGGATCACCCCTCCACTTT.

The genes are TRBV27 and TRBJ1-2, with D maybe TRBD1 (6 bases). Looked up from germline, CDR1 is MNHEY and CDR2 is SMNVEV (reference sequence). The ends were cut back, 6 bases at V and 2 bases at J, with 16 bases in the middle. The length of the CDR3 is 15 residues. CDR3 nucleotides: TGTGCCAGCAGCTCCCTCCGGGACAAAAACTATGGCTACACCTTC. It yields the protein CASSSLRDKNYGYTF.

The V gene is TRBV19, the J gene TRBJ1-4; no reliable D call. Trimming took off 2 bases at V and 5 bases at J, with 9 bases between the two ends. Looked up from germline, CDR1 is LNHDA and CDR2 is SQIVND (reference sequence). CDR3 length equals 14 residues. The CDR3 sequence is CASSITAANEKLFF. CDR3 nucleotides: TGTGCCAGTAGTATAACGGCAGCCAATGAAAAACTGTTTTTT.

The chain combines TRBV6-1 with TRBJ2-7, with 12 bases lining up with TRBD2. V lost 3 bases and J lost 2; bases outside the gene matches: 8. This CDR3 has 17 residues. Germline CDR1 is MNHNS and CDR2 is SASEGT. The chain's CDR3 is CASSDLGLAGKPYEQYF. CDR3 coding DNA: TGTGCCAGCAGTGATTTAGGACTAGCGGGAAAACCCTACGAGCAGTACTTC.

The chain uses TRBV6-5 and TRBJ1-1; D might be TRBD1 (5 bases). Germline V CDR1 and CDR2: MNHEY, SVGAGI. Trimming shortened V by 2 bases and J by 10 bases, and 23 bases separated the two germline ends. The CDR3 spans 16 residues. For the CDR3, the DNA is TGTGCCAGCAGTTACACAGCGGTCTGGCAGGGCAAGGTAGCTTTCTTT. Protein sequence: CASSYTAVWQGKVAFF.